These 17 T cell receptor beta chains originate from one sample sequenced in a study of blood T cell repertoires in COVID-19. The data were produced by immunoSEQ multiplex PCR, yet TCRdb's version contains in-frame clones alone and is incomplete. The data show about 200,000 clones, 92% seen once. Sample: peripheral blood. The receptors shown here come from a man aged 60-69 years with COVID-19, enrolled during active disease.

The chain is built from TRBV5-1 and TRBJ1-6; D not certain. The germline CDR1 and CDR2 sequences are SGHRS and YFSETQ. The CDR3 has 15 residues. Trimming cost V 3 bases and J 9 bases, with 16 bases left between them. The CDR3 sequence is CASSSRSGVSSPLHF. DNA for the CDR3: TGCGCCAGCAGCTCCAGATCGGGAGTCAGTTCACCCCTCCACTTT.

V is TRBV5-1 and J is TRBJ2-7, with 9 bases matching TRBD2. J gave up 2 bases and V 0 bases, and 3 bases lay outside the gene matches. The CDR3 runs to 15 residues. Germline values: CDR1 SGHRS, CDR2 YFSETQ. In nucleotides, the CDR3 is TGCGCCAGCAGCTTGGAGCGGGGGGTAGCCTACGAGCAGTACTTC. Translated, it gives CASSLERGVAYEQYF. Full variable domain (missing parts from reference TRBV5-1 and TRBJ2-7): KAGVTQTPRYLIKTRGQQVTLSCSPISGHRSVSWYQQTPGQGLQFLFEYFSETQRNKGNFPGRFSGRQFSNSRSEMNVSTLELGDSALYLCASSLERGVAYEQYFGPGTRLTVT.

This clone was picked up one time. This chain joins TRBV24-1 and TRBJ2-7; 10 bases map to TRBD2. Germline-derived CDR1 and CDR2 are KGHDR and SFDVKD. The CDR3 has 15 amino acids. V trimming: 2 bases; J trimming: 5 bases; junction bases outside the gene matches: 5. CDR3 sequence reads: CATSDSTSGPHEQYF. CDR3 nucleotides: TGTGCCACCAGTGATTCGACTAGCGGGCCCCACGAGCAGTACTTC.

V and J are TRBV4-1 and TRBJ1-2, with TRBD1 identical over 8 bases. The V gene's germline CDR1 is MGHRA and CDR2 YSYEKL. The CDR3 length is 15 residues. V was pared by 1 base and J by 4 bases, with 5 bases of the junction left unmatched. The CDR3 region has the DNA TGCGCCAGCAGCCAAGCGACAGGGGTGGGCTATGGCTACACCTTC. Translation gives CASSQATGVGYGYTF.

The V gene is TRBV19, the J gene TRBJ1-4; TRBD1 matches at 7 bases. The CDR3 covers 14 residues. The ends lost 7 bases at V and 4 bases at J; junction bases unmatched: 6. CDR1 is LNHDA, CDR2 SQIVND, per germline (reference sequence). CDR3 DNA sequence: TGTGCCAGTAAACCGGGACAGCTTAATGAAAAACTGTTTTTT. This sequence encodes CASKPGQLNEKLFF.

V gene TRBV6-5 combines with J gene TRBJ1-6, with D perhaps matching TRBD1 (5 bases). There are 13 residues in the CDR3. CDR1 and CDR2 (germline): MNHEY, SVGAGI. Trimming removed 7 bases from V and 4 bases from J, with 8 bases in between. CDR3 in DNA: TGTGCCAGCACTCAGGGTTATAATTCACCCCTCCACTTT. Residues: CASTQGYNSPLHF.

CDR3 amino acids: CASTDRGHNSPLHF. For the CDR3, the DNA is TGTGCCAGTACCGACAGGGGGCACAATTCACCCCTCCACTTT. V usage is TRBV19 and J usage is TRBJ1-6; 10 bases match TRBD1. After removal of 7 bases from V and 7 bases from J, the junction contained 4 bases not matched to a gene. The germline CDR1 and CDR2 sequences are LNHDA and SQIVND (reference sequence). The CDR3 contains 14 residues.

The gene calls are TRBV11-2 and TRBJ1-1; D call uncertain. CDR1 is SGHAT, CDR2 FQNNGV, per germline. This CDR3 comprises 17 residues. V was trimmed by 5 bases and J by 4 bases, leaving 23 bases between them. The CDR3 DNA reads TGTGCCAGCAGCCCATCAACCGGGTCGTATGTCCGCACTGAAGCTTTCTTT. It encodes CASSPSTGSYVRTEAFF. Drawing the rest from reference TRBV11-2 and TRBJ1-1, the complete variable domain is EAGVAQSPRYKIIEKRQSVAFWCNPISGHATLYWYQQILGQGPKLLIQFQNNGVVDDSQLPKDRFSAERLKGVDSTLKIQPAKLEDSAVYLCASSPSTGSYVRTEAFFGQGTRLTVV.

V gene TRBV30 combines with J gene TRBJ1-4; possible D gene TRBD1, 6 bases. Per germline, CDR1 GTSNPN and CDR2 SVGIG (reference sequence). V was trimmed by 7 bases and J by 5 bases, leaving 14 bases between them. CDR3 length equals 13 residues. In nucleotides, the CDR3 is TGTGCCTCGAGGCGGCAGGGGAATGAAAAACTGTTTTTT. Translating gives CASRRQGNEKLFF. The variable domain in full, completed from reference TRBV30 and TRBJ1-4, reads SQTIHQWPATLVQPVGSPLSLECTVEGTSNPNLYWYRQAAGRGLQLLFYSVGIGQISSEVPQNLSASRPQDRQFILSSKKLLLSDSGFYLCASRRQGNEKLFFGSGTQLSVL.

The rearrangement uses TRBV24-1 and TRBJ2-2, with TRBD1 matching over 10 bases. The germline V gene has CDR1 KGHDR and CDR2 SFDVKD. The CDR3 is made up of 15 amino acids. V shed 7 bases and J 3 bases; nucleotides not matched to a gene: 4. The CDR3 region is CATRGTGVDTGELFF. The CDR3 coding sequence is TGTGCCACCAGGGGGACAGGGGTGGACACCGGGGAGCTGTTTTTT.

This sequence joins TRBV7-3 and TRBJ2-1; D is perhaps TRBD1 (5 bases). The CDR3 is made up of 18 amino acids. Germline CDR1 reads SGHTA; CDR2 reads FQGTGA. With 1 base removed from V and 4 bases from J, the gap between germline ends came to 20 bases. This CDR3 is CASSLSPGLNTPYNEQFF. The CDR3 nucleotides read TGTGCCAGCAGCTTAAGTCCAGGGCTGAATACCCCATACAATGAGCAGTTCTTC. Looking up the rest from reference TRBV7-3 and TRBJ2-1 gives the full variable domain: GAGVSQTPSNKVTEKGKYVELRCDPISGHTALYWYRQSLGQGPEFLIYFQGTGAADDSGLPNDRFFAVRPEGSVSTLKIQRTERGDSAVYLCASSLSPGLNTPYNEQFFGPGTRLTVL.

This clone was observed a few times. The J gene is TRBJ2-7, the V gene TRBV7-3; D is unresolved. The ends were cut back, 5 bases at V and 4 bases at J, with 12 bases in the middle. From germline, CDR1 is SGHTA and CDR2 FQGTGA. CDR3 length: 13 amino acids. The CDR3, as DNA: TGTGCCAGCAGCCACCAGAACGGGTACGAGCAGTACTTC. Its translation: CASSHQNGYEQYF.

This chain connects TRBV15 to TRBJ1-2; the D gene is possibly TRBD1 (5 bases). CDR3 length equals 13 residues. V lost 4 bases and J 5 bases, leaving 11 bases between the germline ends. Germline V gene lookup returns CDR1 LNHNV and CDR2 YYDKDF (reference sequence). CDR3 sequence reads: CATSMRRDYGYTF. The CDR3 nucleotides read TGTGCCACCAGCATGCGCAGGGATTATGGCTACACCTTC.

The sample holds a few counts of this clone. CDR3: CASSLQASFYGYTF. DNA of the CDR3: TGTGCCAGCAGCCTTCAGGCGTCCTTCTATGGCTACACCTTC. This rearrangement joins TRBV6-5 to TRBJ1-2; D not certain. Trimming took 6 bases from V and 4 from J, leaving 15 bases between them. CDR3 length: 14 residues. Germline V gives CDR1 MNHEY, CDR2 SVGAGI.

This clone was observed once. The chain couples TRBV19 to TRBJ2-3; 12 nucleotides align to TRBD2. The CDR3 totals 18 residues. CDR1 and CDR2 (germline): LNHDA, SQIVND (reference sequence). Trimming at V came to 3 bases and at J to 3 bases, leaving 10 bases not matched to a gene. The CDR3 spells CASSIALAGGAWTDTQYF. The CDR3, as DNA: TGTGCCAGTAGTATTGCACTAGCGGGAGGAGCTTGGACAGATACGCAGTATTTT.

This clone was picked up one time. The chain is built from TRBV27 and TRBJ2-1; 9 bases are shared with TRBD2. V dropped 6 bases and J dropped 9; count of bases not matched to a gene: 9. The CDR3 covers 14 residues. CDR1 MNHEY and CDR2 SMNVEV come from the germline V gene (reference sequence). In DNA form, the CDR3 reads TGTGCCAGCAGCTACGTAGCGGGAGTTGGTGAGCAGTTCTTC. It yields the protein CASSYVAGVGEQFF.

J is TRBJ2-5 and V is TRBV27, with 7 bases fitting TRBD1. The germline V gene has CDR1 MNHEY and CDR2 SMNVEV (reference sequence). The CDR3 has 15 residues. Trimming cost V 6 bases and J 4 bases; bases outside gene matches: 11. CDR3 amino acids: CASSINRGRGETQYF. The CDR3, as DNA: TGTGCCAGCAGCATAAACAGGGGTCGGGGAGAGACCCAGTACTTC.